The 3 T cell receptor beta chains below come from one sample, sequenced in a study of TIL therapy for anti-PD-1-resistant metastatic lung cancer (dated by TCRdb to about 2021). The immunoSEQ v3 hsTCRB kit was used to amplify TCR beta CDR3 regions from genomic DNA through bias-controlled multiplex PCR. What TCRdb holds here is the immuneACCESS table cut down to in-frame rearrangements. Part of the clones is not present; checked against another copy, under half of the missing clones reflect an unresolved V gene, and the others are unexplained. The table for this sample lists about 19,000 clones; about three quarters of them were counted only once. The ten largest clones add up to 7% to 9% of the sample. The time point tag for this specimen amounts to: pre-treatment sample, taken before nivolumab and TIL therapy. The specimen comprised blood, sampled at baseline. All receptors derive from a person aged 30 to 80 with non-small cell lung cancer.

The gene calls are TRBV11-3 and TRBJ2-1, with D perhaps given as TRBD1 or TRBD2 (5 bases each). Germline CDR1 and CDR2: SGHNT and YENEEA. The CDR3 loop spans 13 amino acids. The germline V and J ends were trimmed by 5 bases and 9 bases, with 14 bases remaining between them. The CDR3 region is CASSPGPSPEQFF. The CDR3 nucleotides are TGTGCCAGCAGCCCGGGACCTAGCCCTGAGCAGTTCTTC.

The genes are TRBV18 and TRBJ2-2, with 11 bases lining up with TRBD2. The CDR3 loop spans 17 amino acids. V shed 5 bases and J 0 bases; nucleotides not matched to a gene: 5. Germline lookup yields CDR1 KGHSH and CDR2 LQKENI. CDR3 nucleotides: TGTGCCAGCTCATCAAGGACTAGCGGGCCGAACACCGGGGAGCTGTTTTTT. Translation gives CASSSRTSGPNTGELFF.

The DNA for the CDR3 is TGTGCCAGCAGCCCCGGACTAACTAAAGAGACCCAGTACTTC. Its protein is CASSPGLTKETQYF. This rearrangement joins TRBV7-9 to TRBJ2-5; a weak D match, TRBD2 (6 bases). Trimming removed 5 bases from V and 3 bases from J, with 13 bases in between. The CDR3 extends over 14 amino acids. The V gene's germline CDR1 is SEHNR and CDR2 FQNEAQ (reference sequence).